This T cell receptor beta chain came from a study of shared clonotypes between healthy human individuals. Whole-study findings and limits: Rarefaction analysis demonstrated incomplete sorted-subset sequencing notwithstanding large depth. Naive subsets, compared against memory subsets, generally had larger estimated richness values.

Per the original data handling: Filtering of immunoSEQ junctional sequences could not match full-length read filtering. Using immunoSEQ multiplex PCR, the repertoire was profiled, and TCRdb retains in-frame clones only, with some absent. That table furnishes V, J and clone size, whereas the DNA furnished D and trimming. The sample has 2 million or so clones, approximately 94% seen once. Naive CD8 cells lacked CD45RO and underwent positive selection for CCR7, leaving out terminally differentiated effector memory CD45RA+ cells. Only a few counts were recorded for this clone. Its antigen is still unknown. V lost 3 bases and J 5 bases, leaving 17 bases between the germline ends. This CDR3 region has 15 residues. Germline CDR1 reads LNHDA; CDR2 reads SQIVND (reference sequence).

The source of this sequence is a man aged 18 to 30 in good health. Specimen: naive CD8+ T cells sorted from blood. This chain links TRBV19 with TRBJ2-7; no reliable D call. The CDR3 loop reads CASSMAPVGRHEQYF. The CDR3 DNA sequence: TGTGCCAGTAGTATGGCGCCGGTTGGGCGGCACGAGCAGTACTTC.